This TCR beta chain was profiled in a study of human T cells and chemical hapten exposure. Many counts were recorded for this clonotype. This CDR3 has 19 residues. Losses at the gene ends were 3 bases for V and 0 bases for J; bases not matched to a gene: 10. Germline V gene data show CDR1 as SEHNR and CDR2 as FQNEAQ (reference sequence). The library tagged individual cDNA molecules with unique molecular identifiers. How the authors handled the data: Ranging from roughly 20,000 to 750,000, TCR counts per sample had a median value of 95,638. One entry per CDR3 protein results from TCRdb running MiXCR on the RACE reads. TCRdb's processing, not the authors', yielded these V and J calls. Of around 100,000 distinct CDR3 sequences in the sample, approximately 11% were seen once. Time point in this sample: pre-sensitization, week 0. Treatment reported: therapeutic diphenylcyclopropenone sensitization with weekly scalp DPC. The drawing of blood occurred before each patch test was applied.

This material consisted of whole blood, taken in connection with sensitization to the hapten diphenylcyclopropenone (DPC). The source is a woman aged 55 to 70 with alopecia areata. Some clones in this sample may be carry-over from other donors' samples. This chain uses TRBV7-9 with TRBJ2-1; 11 bases agree with TRBD2. The CDR3 loop is CASSLRGLAAQSSYNEQFF. CDR3 nucleotides: TGTGCCAGCAGCTTGCGGGGACTAGCGGCCCAGAGCTCCTACAATGAGCAGTTCTTC.